This T cell receptor beta chain derives from a study of blood T cells in healthy people across ages. Then a second PCR, running roughly 7 to 11 cycles, was carried out with a sample-barcoded 5' primer and a J-beta primer mix. In TCRdb, the 5' RACE reads were re-called with MiXCR into one record per CDR3 protein. The sample carries approximately 780,000 distinct CDR3 sequences, 20% to 30% recorded once. The CDR3 consists of 14 residues. CDR1 and CDR2 from the germline V gene are GTSNPN and SVGIG (reference sequence). These same records also appear under a second study, on T cells of mothers and their children.

The chain recombines TRBV30 with TRBJ2-5; TRBD2 matches at 7 bases. The J call may be wrong; the DNA end is better matched by TRBJ2-1. The specimen sequenced was blood. This TCR derives from a boy younger than 18 in good health. Written as DNA, the CDR3 is TGTGCCTGGAAGTATGAAGCGGGGAGGGATGAGCAGTTCTTC. Its translation: CAWKYEAGRDEQFF.